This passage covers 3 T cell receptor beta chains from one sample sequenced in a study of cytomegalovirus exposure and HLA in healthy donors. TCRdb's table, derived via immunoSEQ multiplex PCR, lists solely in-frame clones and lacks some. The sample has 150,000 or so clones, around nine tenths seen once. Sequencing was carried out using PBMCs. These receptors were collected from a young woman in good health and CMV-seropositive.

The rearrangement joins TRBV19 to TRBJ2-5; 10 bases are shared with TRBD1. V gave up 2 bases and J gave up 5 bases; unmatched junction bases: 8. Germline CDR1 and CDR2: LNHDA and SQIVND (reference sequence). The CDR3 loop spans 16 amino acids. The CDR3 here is CASSITGTGVSETQYF. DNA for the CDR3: TGTGCCAGTAGTATAACCGGGACAGGGGTGTCGGAGACCCAGTACTTC.

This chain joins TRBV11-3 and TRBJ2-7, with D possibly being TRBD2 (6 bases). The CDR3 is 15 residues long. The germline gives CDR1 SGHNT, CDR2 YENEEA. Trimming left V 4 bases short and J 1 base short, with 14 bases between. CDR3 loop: CASSSQGGTSYEQYF. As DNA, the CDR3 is TGTGCCAGCAGCTCCCAGGGCGGGACGTCCTACGAGCAGTACTTC.

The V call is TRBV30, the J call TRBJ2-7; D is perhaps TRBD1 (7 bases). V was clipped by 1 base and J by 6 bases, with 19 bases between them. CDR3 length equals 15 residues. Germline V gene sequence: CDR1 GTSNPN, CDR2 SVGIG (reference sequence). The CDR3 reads CAWSGRGRSWAEQYF. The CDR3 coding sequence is TGTGCCTGGAGTGGGAGGGGGCGATCATGGGCCGAGCAGTACTTC.